What follows are 26 T cell receptor beta chains derived from one specimen sequenced in a study of human versus mouse CDR3 diversity and MHC coevolution. Assay: immunoSEQ multiplex PCR; the TCRdb copy retains only in-frame clones and omits some. Of roughly 86,000 clones in the sample, just over 90% were seen once. Sequenced material: naive CD4+ T cells from blood. Specified subset: CD45RO-negative CD62L-positive naive CD4 T cells. The receptors were gathered from a person between 25 and 70 years old in good health.

CDR3 nucleotide sequence: TGTGCCAGCTCACCCTACAGGGAGAACACCGGGGAGCTGTTTTTT. This encodes CASSPYRENTGELFF. The V and J genes are TRBV18 and TRBJ2-2, with D maybe TRBD1 (6 bases). The germline V gene encodes CDR1 KGHSH and CDR2 LQKENI. V was trimmed by 3 bases and J by 1 base, leaving 9 bases between them. The CDR3 totals 15 residues.

Here the CDR3 DNA reads TGTGCCAGCAGCCCCGGACAGGGGAATTCCCCCACTGAAGCTTTCTTT. Translation: CASSPGQGNSPTEAFF. The chain couples TRBV7-3 to TRBJ1-1; 9 nucleotides align to TRBD1. Germline CDR1 SGHTA, CDR2 FQGTGA. V dropped 5 bases and J dropped 4; count of bases not matched to a gene: 11. The length of the CDR3 is 16 residues.

The genes are TRBV6-1 and TRBJ1-4, with D uncertain. Per germline, CDR1 MNHNS and CDR2 SASEGT. V lost 8 bases to trimming and J lost 7 bases, with 17 bases between them. The length of the CDR3 is 14 residues. This CDR3 reads CASREADLGEKLFF. DNA for the CDR3: TGTGCCAGCCGGGAGGCAGACCTGGGTGAAAAACTGTTTTTT.

Only one count was recorded for this clone. This chain joins TRBV5-6 and TRBJ2-1, with 7 nucleotides matching TRBD2. There are 13 residues in the CDR3. V lost 2 bases, J lost 8 bases, and 4 bases stayed unmatched. From germline, CDR1 is SGHDT and CDR2 YYEEEE. CDR3 sequence: CASSFASGHEQFF. CDR3 nucleotides: TGTGCCAGCAGCTTCGCTAGCGGCCATGAGCAGTTCTTC.

The rearrangement uses TRBV6-4 and TRBJ2-5, with a possible D match to TRBD1 (6 bases). The closer fit of TRBJ2-7 to the DNA end suggests the J call may be wrong. CDR1 and CDR2 (germline): MRHNA, SNTAGT. The CDR3 loop spans 14 amino acids. The CDR3 DNA follows: TGTGCCAGCAGTGACTCGACAGGTTCCTACGAGCAGTACTTC. Translation gives CASSDSTGSYEQYF.

The chain uses TRBV19 and TRBJ2-7; D gene ambiguous. With 8 bases removed from V and 4 bases from J, the gap between germline ends came to 12 bases. CDR3 length: 12 residues. The germline CDR1 and CDR2 sequences are LNHDA and SQIVND (reference sequence). The CDR3 sequence: CASSETIYEQYF. In DNA form, the CDR3 reads TGTGCCAGTTCTGAGACAATTTACGAGCAGTACTTC.

The rearrangement links TRBV7-3 to TRBJ2-2; no firm D call. V was clipped by 1 base and J by 5 bases, with 11 bases between them. CDR1 is SGHTA and CDR2 is FQGTGA in the germline V gene. CDR3 length equals 15 residues. The CDR3 DNA follows: TGTGCCAGCAGCTTAAATCCCCCCCCGACCGGGGAGCTGTTTTTT. Translating gives CASSLNPPPTGELFF.

This chain joins TRBV12-5 and TRBJ2-1, with unresolved D. The CDR3 length is 14 residues. The ends were cut back, 1 base at V and 4 bases at J, with 8 bases in the middle. Germline V gene data show CDR1 as LGHNT and CDR2 as FRNRAP. The CDR3 is CASGLDSVYNEQFF. The CDR3 DNA reads as TGTGCTAGTGGTTTGGACTCGGTATACAATGAGCAGTTCTTC.

This clone was observed once. This chain links TRBV7-2 with TRBJ1-1; D is uncertain. The germline gives CDR1 SGHTA, CDR2 FQGNSA. V was shortened by 2 bases and J by 0 bases, with 10 bases between the two germline ends. The CDR3 has 15 residues. DNA of the CDR3: TGTGCCAGCAGCTTATATGGCAGAATGAACACTGAAGCTTTCTTT. Its protein product is CASSLYGRMNTEAFF.

This chain uses TRBV2 with TRBJ1-4, with D possibly TRBD1 on 5 matching bases. This CDR3 contains 13 residues. V was cut by 4 bases and J by 7 bases, with 10 bases left in between. The germline CDR1 and CDR2 sequences are SNHLY and FYNNEI. CDR3 coding DNA: TGTGCCAGCAGTGGGCAGGGAGGTGAAAAACTGTTTTTT. Protein: CASSGQGGEKLFF.

V usage is TRBV7-2 and J usage is TRBJ2-7; D uncertain. This CDR3 is 13 amino acids long. Germline assignment: CDR1 SGHTA and CDR2 FQGNSA. Between the trimmed V and J ends, which lost 3 bases and 4 bases, there was a span of 10 bases. Here the CDR3 reads CASSFYTEYEQYF. CDR3 nucleotides: TGTGCCAGCAGCTTTTACACAGAATACGAGCAGTACTTC.

The chain carries TRBV19 and TRBJ1-6; the D gene is possibly TRBD1 (6 bases). V lost 3 bases, J lost 4 bases, and 10 bases lay in between. This CDR3 is 15 amino acids long. The germline V gene has CDR1 LNHDA and CDR2 SQIVND (reference sequence). CDR3 in amino acids: CASSIGQGYNSPLHF. The CDR3 region has the DNA TGTGCCAGTAGTATCGGGCAGGGGTATAATTCACCCCTCCACTTT.

The J gene is TRBJ2-3, the V gene TRBV5-1, with 14 bases matching TRBD2. Germline CDR1 SGHRS, CDR2 YFSETQ. CDR3 length: 15 amino acids. V lost 6 bases, J lost 6 bases, and 6 bases stayed unmatched. The CDR3 here is CASTRLAGGQDTQYF. The CDR3 DNA follows: TGCGCCAGCACCCGACTAGCGGGAGGGCAGGATACGCAGTATTTT. Together with reference TRBV5-1 and TRBJ2-3, the CDR3 gives the full variable domain: KAGVTQTPRYLIKTRGQQVTLSCSPISGHRSVSWYQQTPGQGLQFLFEYFSETQRNKGNFPGRFSGRQFSNSRSEMNVSTLELGDSALYLCASTRLAGGQDTQYFGPGTRLTVL.

This clone was seen a few times. This chain joins TRBV18 and TRBJ1-1; D gene ambiguous. V was clipped by 6 bases and J by 3 bases, with 11 bases between them. This CDR3 comprises 13 residues. Germline V gives CDR1 KGHSH, CDR2 LQKENI. The CDR3 DNA is TGTGCCAGCTCCCACGACGGGGACACTGAAGCTTTCTTT. Encoded protein: CASSHDGDTEAFF.

The rearrangement uses TRBV11-3 and TRBJ2-5, with TRBD2 matching 7 bases. The CDR3 loop spans 15 amino acids. Germline-derived CDR1 and CDR2 are SGHNT and YENEEA. Trimming took 1 base from V and 4 from J; bases not matched to a gene: 6. DNA for the CDR3: TGTGCCAGCAGCTTAGGGGGAGGGAACCCAGAGACCCAGTACTTC. Protein sequence: CASSLGGGNPETQYF.

V usage is TRBV4-1 and J usage is TRBJ1-1; 9 bases are a match to TRBD1. The ends lost 0 bases at V and 1 base at J; junction bases unmatched: 9. CDR3 size: 18 residues. The germline CDR1 and CDR2 sequences are MGHRA and YSYEKL. This CDR3 reads CASSQDRQGGPRNTEAFF. As DNA, the CDR3 is TGCGCCAGCAGCCAAGATCGACAGGGGGGGCCGCGGAACACTGAAGCTTTCTTT.

V usage is TRBV19 and J usage is TRBJ2-7, with 9 nucleotides matching TRBD1. This CDR3 is 13 amino acids long. Germline values: CDR1 LNHDA, CDR2 SQIVND (reference sequence). The V and J ends lost 10 bases and 9 bases, in that order; junction bases with no gene match: 13. CDR3 region: CATAPDRGVVQYF. CDR3 nucleotide sequence: TGTGCCACCGCACCCGACAGGGGGGTAGTGCAGTACTTC.

The rearrangement joins TRBV27 to TRBJ1-6, with D perhaps TRBD1 (5 bases). The germline CDR1 and CDR2 sequences are MNHEY and SMNVEV (reference sequence). Trimming removed 6 bases from V and 8 bases from J, with 11 bases in between. This CDR3 has 13 residues. The CDR3 spells CASSVREDSPLHF. CDR3 coding DNA: TGTGCCAGCAGCGTCAGGGAGGATTCACCCCTCCACTTT.

J is TRBJ2-7 and V is TRBV11-2; tentative D call: TRBD1 (5 bases). Germline loops: CDR1 SGHAT, CDR2 FQNNGV. The CDR3 has 15 amino acids. V was clipped by 5 bases and J by 0 bases, with 14 bases between them. DNA for the CDR3: TGTGCCAGCAGCCACCTTGACAGAGACTCCTACGAGCAGTACTTC. Translation gives CASSHLDRDSYEQYF. Full variable domain (rest looked up from reference TRBV11-2 and TRBJ2-7): EAGVAQSPRYKIIEKRQSVAFWCNPISGHATLYWYQQILGQGPKLLIQFQNNGVVDDSQLPKDRFSAERLKGVDSTLKIQPAKLEDSAVYLCASSHLDRDSYEQYFGPGTRLTVT.

V and J are TRBV11-2 and TRBJ2-7; the D is unclear. Trimming removed 4 bases from V and 2 bases from J, with 15 bases in between. The CDR3 spans 15 residues. The germline V gene has CDR1 SGHAT and CDR2 FQNNGV. This CDR3 is CASSSRWSETYEQYF. The DNA for the CDR3 is TGTGCCAGCAGCTCCCGGTGGTCCGAGACCTACGAGCAGTACTTC.

This chain connects TRBV5-1 to TRBJ1-1, with TRBD1 as a possible D gene (6 bases). Germline-derived CDR1 and CDR2 are SGHRS and YFSETQ. The CDR3 loop spans 13 amino acids. V lost 4 bases and J 8 bases, leaving 15 bases between the germline ends. Written as DNA, the CDR3 is TGCGCCAGCAGCAGGGACACCAGGAGCGAAGCTTTCTTT. Its protein product is CASSRDTRSEAFF.

The sample holds one count of this clone. The chain combines TRBV11-3 with TRBJ2-7; the match to TRBD1 covers 8 bases. Germline CDR1 reads SGHNT; CDR2 reads YENEEA. V gave up 3 bases and J gave up 6 bases; unmatched junction bases: 7. The CDR3 extends over 14 amino acids. CDR3: CASSLDRVGGEQYF. The CDR3 DNA reads TGTGCCAGCAGCTTGGACAGGGTCGGCGGCGAGCAGTACTTC. The full variable domain, with the rest looked up from reference TRBV11-3 and TRBJ2-7, is EAGVVQSPRYKIIEKKQPVAFWCNPISGHNTLYWYLQNLGQGPELLIRYENEEAVDDSQLPKDRFSAERLKGVDSTLKIQPAELGDSAVYLCASSLDRVGGEQYFGPGTRLTVT.

In the case of this clone: A junction boundary mismatches the germline segment, possibly from a read error. The chain links TRBV6-1 to TRBJ2-5, with no clear D. The CDR3 consists of 11 residues. Germline values: CDR1 MNHNS, CDR2 SASEGT. The CDR3 region is CANSLKETQYF. DNA for the CDR3: TGTGCCAACAGTCTTAAAGAGACCCAGTACTTC.

The chain combines TRBV5-4 with TRBJ2-6; no firm D call. V was cut by 1 base and J by 2 bases, with 4 bases left in between. The germline gives CDR1 SGHNT, CDR2 YYREEE (reference sequence). The CDR3 sequence is 14 residues long. The CDR3 DNA follows: TGTGCCAGCAGCTTGCTCGCTGGGGCCAACGTCCTGACTTTC. Translation gives CASSLLAGANVLTF.

The rearrangement uses TRBV18 and TRBJ2-5; 10 nucleotides match TRBD2. The J segment lost 1 base and the V segment lost 1 base, leaving 3 bases of the junction unmatched. This CDR3 has 16 amino acids. Germline V gives CDR1 KGHSH, CDR2 LQKENI. The CDR3 DNA reads TGTGCCAGCTCACCACTAGCGGGGGGTTTCCAAGAGACCCAGTACTTC. Translating it yields CASSPLAGGFQETQYF.

The chain carries TRBV19 and TRBJ2-7, with 9 bases lining up with TRBD1. The germline gives CDR1 LNHDA, CDR2 SQIVND (reference sequence). The CDR3 runs to 15 residues. The trim removed 1 base at V and 4 bases at J, leaving 5 bases unmatched. The CDR3 spells CASSIAGQGSYEQYF. Written as DNA, the CDR3 is TGTGCCAGTAGTATAGCTGGACAGGGGTCATACGAGCAGTACTTC.